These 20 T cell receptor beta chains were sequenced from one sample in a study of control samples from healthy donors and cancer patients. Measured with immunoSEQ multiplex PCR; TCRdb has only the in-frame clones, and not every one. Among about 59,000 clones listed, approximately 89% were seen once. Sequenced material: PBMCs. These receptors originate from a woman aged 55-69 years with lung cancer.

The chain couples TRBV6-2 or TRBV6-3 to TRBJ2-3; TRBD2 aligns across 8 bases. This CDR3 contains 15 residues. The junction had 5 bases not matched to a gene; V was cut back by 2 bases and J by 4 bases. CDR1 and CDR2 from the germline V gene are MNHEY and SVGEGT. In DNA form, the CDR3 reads TGTGCCAGCAGTTACAGCGAACTAGCGGCAGATACGCAGTATTTT. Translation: CASSYSELAADTQYF.

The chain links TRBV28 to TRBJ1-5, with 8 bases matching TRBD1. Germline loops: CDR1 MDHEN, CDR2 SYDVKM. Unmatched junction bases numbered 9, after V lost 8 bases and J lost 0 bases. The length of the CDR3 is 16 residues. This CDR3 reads CASGGQALYSNQPQHF. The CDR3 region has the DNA TGTGCCAGCGGGGGACAGGCCCTTTATAGCAATCAGCCCCAGCATTTT.

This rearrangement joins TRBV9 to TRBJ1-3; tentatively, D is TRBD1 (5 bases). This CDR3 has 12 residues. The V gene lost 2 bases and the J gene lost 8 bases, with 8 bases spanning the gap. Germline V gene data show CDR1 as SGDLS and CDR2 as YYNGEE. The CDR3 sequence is CASSVLGDTIYF. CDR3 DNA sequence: TGTGCCAGCAGCGTTCTGGGGGACACCATATATTTT.

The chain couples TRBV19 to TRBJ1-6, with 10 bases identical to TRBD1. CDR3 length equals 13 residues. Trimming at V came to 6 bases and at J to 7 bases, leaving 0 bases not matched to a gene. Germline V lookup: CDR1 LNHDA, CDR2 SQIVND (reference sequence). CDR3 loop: CASRDRGNSPLHF. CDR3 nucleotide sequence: TGTGCCAGTAGGGACAGGGGGAATTCACCCCTCCACTTT.

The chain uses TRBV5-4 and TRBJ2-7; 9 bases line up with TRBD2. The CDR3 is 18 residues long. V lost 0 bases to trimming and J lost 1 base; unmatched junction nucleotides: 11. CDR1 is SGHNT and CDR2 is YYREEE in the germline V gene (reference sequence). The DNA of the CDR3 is TGTGCCAGCAGCTTGGAGGGAGAAGGTCTAGCGGGGTCCTACGAGCAGTACTTC. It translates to CASSLEGEGLAGSYEQYF.

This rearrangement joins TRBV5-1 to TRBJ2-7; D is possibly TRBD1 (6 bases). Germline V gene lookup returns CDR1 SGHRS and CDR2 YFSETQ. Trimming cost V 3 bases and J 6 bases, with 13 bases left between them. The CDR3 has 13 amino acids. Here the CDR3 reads CASSSRQVGEQYF. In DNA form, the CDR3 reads TGCGCCAGCAGCTCGAGACAGGTTGGCGAGCAGTACTTC.

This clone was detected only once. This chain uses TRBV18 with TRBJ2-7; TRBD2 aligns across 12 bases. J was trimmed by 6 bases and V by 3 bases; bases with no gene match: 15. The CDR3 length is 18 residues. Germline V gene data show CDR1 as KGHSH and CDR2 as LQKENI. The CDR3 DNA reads TGTGCCAGCTCACCGGTCTCCGGAACTAGCGGGAGGAGGCGCGAGCAGTACTTC. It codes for CASSPVSGTSGRRREQYF.

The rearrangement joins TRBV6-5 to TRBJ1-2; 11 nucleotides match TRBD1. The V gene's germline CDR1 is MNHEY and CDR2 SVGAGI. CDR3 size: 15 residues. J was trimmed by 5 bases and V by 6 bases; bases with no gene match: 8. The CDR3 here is CASSSGQGAGYGYTF. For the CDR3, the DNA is TGTGCCAGCAGCTCTGGACAGGGGGCAGGGTATGGCTACACCTTC.

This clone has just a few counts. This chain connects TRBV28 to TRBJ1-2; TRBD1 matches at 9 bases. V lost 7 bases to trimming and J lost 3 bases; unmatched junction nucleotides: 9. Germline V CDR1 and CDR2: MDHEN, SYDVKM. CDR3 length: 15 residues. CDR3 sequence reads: CASKGSDRGYYGYTF. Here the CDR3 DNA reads TGTGCCAGCAAGGGGAGCGACAGGGGGTACTATGGCTACACCTTC.

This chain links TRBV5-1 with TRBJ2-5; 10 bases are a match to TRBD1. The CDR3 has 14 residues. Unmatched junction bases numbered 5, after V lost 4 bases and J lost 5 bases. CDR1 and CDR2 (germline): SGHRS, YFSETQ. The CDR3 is CASSGGQGRETQYF. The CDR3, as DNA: TGCGCCAGCAGCGGGGGACAGGGGAGGGAGACCCAGTACTTC.

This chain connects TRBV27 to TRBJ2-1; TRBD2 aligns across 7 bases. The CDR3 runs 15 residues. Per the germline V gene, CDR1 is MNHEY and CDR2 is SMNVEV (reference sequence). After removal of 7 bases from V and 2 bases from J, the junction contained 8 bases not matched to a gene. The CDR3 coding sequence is TGTGCCAGCACCCCAGGCGGGGGACCCTACAATGAGCAGTTCTTC. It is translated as CASTPGGGPYNEQFF.

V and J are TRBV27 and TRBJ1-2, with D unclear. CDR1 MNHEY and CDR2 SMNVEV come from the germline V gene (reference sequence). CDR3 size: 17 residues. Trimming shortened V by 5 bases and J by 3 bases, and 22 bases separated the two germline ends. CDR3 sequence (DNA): TGTGCCAGCAGTCTAGTGGGGTTTGGAGGGAAGGACTATGGCTACACCTTC. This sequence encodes CASSLVGFGGKDYGYTF.

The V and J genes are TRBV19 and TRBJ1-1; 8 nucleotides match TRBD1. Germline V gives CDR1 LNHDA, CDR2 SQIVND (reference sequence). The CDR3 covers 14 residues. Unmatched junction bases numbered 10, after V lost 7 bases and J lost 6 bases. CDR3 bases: TGTGCCAGTACCACTTGGGACAGGACTTCTGAAGCTTTCTTT. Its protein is CASTTWDRTSEAFF.

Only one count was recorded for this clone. This CDR3 is CASSPQLVAHKLFF. The CDR3 DNA reads TGTGCCAGCAGCCCCCAACTGGTCGCTCATAAACTGTTTTTT. The V gene is TRBV3-1 (or the pseudogene TRBV3-2), the J gene TRBJ1-4, with D uncertain. The CDR3 is 14 residues long. With 4 bases removed from V and 11 bases from J, the gap between germline ends came to 17 bases. In germline, CDR1 is LGHDT, CDR2 YNNKEL (reference sequence).

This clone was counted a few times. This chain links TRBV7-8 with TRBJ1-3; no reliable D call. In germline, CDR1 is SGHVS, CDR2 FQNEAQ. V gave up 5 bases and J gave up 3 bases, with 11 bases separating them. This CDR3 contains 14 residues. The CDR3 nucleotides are TGTGCCAGCAGCCTCAACTTGGATGGAAACACCATATATTTT. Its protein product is CASSLNLDGNTIYF.

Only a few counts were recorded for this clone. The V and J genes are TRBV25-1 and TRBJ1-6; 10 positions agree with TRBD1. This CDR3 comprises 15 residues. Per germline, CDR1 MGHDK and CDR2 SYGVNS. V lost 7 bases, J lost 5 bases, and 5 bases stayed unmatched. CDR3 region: CASTPGQGHNSPLHF. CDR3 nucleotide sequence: TGTGCCAGCACCCCGGGACAGGGGCATAATTCACCCCTCCACTTT.

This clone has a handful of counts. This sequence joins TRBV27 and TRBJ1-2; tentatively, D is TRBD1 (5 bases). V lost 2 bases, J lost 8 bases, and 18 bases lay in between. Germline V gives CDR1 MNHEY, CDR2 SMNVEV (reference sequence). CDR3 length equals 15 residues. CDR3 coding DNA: TGTGCCAGCAGTTTAGGCGTAAGGGGCCCTAGGGGCTACACCTTC. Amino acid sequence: CASSLGVRGPRGYTF.

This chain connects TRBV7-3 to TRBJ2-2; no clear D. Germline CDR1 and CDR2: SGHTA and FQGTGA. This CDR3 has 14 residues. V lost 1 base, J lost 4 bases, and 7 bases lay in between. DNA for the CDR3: TGTGCCAGCAGCTTAAGAGACGCCACCGGGGAGCTGTTTTTT. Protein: CASSLRDATGELFF.

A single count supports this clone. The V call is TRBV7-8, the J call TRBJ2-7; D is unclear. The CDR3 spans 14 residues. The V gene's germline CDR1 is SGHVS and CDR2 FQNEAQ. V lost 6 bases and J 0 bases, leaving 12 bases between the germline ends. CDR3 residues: CASSIRFDSYEQYF. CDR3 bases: TGTGCCAGCAGTATCCGATTCGACTCCTACGAGCAGTACTTC.

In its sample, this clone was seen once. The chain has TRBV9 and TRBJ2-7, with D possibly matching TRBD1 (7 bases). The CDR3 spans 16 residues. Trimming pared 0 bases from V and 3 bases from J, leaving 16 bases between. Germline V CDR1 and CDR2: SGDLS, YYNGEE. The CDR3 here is CASSVGEDRIYYEQYF. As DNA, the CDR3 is TGTGCCAGCAGCGTAGGGGAGGACAGGATATACTACGAGCAGTACTTC. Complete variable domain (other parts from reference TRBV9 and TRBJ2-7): DSGVTQTPKHLITATGQRVTLRCSPRSGDLSVYWYQQSLDQGLQFLIQYYNGEERAKGNILERFSAQQFPDLHSELNLSSLELGDSALYFCASSVGEDRIYYEQYFGPGTRLTVT.